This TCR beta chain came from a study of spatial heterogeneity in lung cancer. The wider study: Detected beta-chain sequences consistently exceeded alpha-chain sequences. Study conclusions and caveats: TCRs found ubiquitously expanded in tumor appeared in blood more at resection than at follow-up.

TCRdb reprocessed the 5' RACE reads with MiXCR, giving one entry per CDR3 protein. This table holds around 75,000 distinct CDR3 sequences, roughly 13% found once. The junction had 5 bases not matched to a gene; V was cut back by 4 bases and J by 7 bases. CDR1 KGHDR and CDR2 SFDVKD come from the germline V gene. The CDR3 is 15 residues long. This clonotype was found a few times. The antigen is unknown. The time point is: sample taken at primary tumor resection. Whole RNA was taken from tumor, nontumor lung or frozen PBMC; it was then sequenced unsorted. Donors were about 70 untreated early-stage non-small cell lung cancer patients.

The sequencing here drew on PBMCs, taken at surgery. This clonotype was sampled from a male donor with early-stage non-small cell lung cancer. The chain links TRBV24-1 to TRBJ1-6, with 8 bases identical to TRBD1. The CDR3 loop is CATSEGDRINSPLHF. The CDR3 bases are TGTGCCACCAGTGAAGGGGACAGGATAAATTCACCCCTCCACTTT.